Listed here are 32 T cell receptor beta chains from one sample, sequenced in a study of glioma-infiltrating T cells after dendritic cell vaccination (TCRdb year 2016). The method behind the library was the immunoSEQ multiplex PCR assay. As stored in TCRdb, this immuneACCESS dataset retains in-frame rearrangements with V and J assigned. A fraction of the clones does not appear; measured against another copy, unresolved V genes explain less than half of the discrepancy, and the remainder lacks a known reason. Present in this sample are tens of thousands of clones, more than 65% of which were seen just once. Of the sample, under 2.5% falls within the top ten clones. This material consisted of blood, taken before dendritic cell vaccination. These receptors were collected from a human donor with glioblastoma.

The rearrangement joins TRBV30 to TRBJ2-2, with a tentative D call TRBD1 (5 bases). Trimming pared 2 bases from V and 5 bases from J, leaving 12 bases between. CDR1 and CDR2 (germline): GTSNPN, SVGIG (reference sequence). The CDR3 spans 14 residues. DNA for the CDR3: TGTGCCTGGAGTAGTAGGGGTCCGACCGGGGAGCTGTTTTTT. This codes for CAWSSRGPTGELFF.

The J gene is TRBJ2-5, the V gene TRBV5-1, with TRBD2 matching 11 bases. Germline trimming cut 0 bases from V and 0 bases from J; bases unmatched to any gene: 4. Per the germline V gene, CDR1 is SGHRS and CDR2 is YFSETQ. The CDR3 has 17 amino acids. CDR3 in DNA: TGCGCCAGCAGCTTGGGGGGGACTAGCGGTAACCAAGAGACCCAGTACTTC. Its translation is CASSLGGTSGNQETQYF.

DNA of the CDR3: TGTGCCAGCAGTGGGGGGCAGGGGGGAGAGCAGTACGTC. This translates into CASSGGQGGEQYV. The genes are TRBV6-1 and TRBJ2-7; a weak D match, TRBD1 (7 bases). Looked up from germline, CDR1 is MNHNS and CDR2 is SASEGT. The CDR3 runs to 13 residues. V was clipped by 4 bases and J by 7 bases, with 14 bases between them.

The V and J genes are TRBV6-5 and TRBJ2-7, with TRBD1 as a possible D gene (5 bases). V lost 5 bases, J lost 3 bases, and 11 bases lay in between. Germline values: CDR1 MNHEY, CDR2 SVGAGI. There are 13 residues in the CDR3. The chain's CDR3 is CASSPRRDYEQYV. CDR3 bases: TGTGCCAGCAGTCCCCGCAGGGACTACGAGCAGTACGTC.

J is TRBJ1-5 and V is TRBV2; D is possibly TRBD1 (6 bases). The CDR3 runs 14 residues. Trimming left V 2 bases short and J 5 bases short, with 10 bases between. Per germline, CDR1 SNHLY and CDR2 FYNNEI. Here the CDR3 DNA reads TGTGCCAGCAGTGAAACACAGGGCTATCAGCCCCAGCATTTT. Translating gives CASSETQGYQPQHF.

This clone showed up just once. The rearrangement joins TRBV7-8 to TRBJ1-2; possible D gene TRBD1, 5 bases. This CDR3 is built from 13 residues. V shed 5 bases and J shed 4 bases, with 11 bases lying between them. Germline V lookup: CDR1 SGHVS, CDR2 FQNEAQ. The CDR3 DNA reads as TGTGCCAGCAGCCCTTCAGGGTCCTATGGCTACACCTTC. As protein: CASSPSGSYGYTF.

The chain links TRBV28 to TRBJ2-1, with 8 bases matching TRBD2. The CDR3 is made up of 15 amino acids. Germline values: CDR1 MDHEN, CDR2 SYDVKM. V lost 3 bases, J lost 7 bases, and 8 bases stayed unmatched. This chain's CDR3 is CASSFPGGARNEQFF. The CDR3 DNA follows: TGTGCCAGCAGTTTCCCGGGGGGGGCTCGTAATGAGCAGTTCTTC.

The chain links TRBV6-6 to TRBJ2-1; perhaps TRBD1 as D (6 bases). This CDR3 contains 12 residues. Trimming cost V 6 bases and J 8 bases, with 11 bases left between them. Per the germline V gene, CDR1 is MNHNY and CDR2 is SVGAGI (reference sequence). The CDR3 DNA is TGTGCCAGCAGAGTAGCAGGGGATGAGCAGTTCTTC. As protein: CASRVAGDEQFF.

The CDR3 bases are TGTGCCAGCAGCGCCGACCATAGTAGCCCCCCTCCCGGGGCCAACGTCCTGACTTTC. This encodes CASSADHSSPPPGANVLTF. This chain joins TRBV9 and TRBJ2-6; D is undetermined. Germline V gives CDR1 SGDLS, CDR2 YYNGEE. The CDR3 is 19 residues long. Between the trimmed V and J ends, which lost 3 bases and 4 bases, there was a span of 23 bases.

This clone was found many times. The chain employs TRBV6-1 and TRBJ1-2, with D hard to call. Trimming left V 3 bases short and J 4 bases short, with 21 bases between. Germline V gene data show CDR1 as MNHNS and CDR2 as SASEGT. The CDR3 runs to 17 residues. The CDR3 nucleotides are TGTGCCAGCAGTGAGTCTGGAATCGGGGAATCCTCCTATGGCTACACCTTC. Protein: CASSESGIGESSYGYTF.

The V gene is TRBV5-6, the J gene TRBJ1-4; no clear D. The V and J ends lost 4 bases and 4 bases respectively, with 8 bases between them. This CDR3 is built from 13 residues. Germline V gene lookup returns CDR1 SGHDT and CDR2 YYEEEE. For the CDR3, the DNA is TGTGCCAGCAGCGAGGGCCGTAATGAAAAACTGTTTTTT. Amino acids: CASSEGRNEKLFF.

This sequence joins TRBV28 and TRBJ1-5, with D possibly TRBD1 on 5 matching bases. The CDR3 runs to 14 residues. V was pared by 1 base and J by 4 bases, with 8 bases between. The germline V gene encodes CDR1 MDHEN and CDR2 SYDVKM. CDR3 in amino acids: CASSLSSGNQPQHF. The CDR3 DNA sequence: TGTGCCAGCAGTTTATCATCAGGGAATCAGCCCCAGCATTTT.

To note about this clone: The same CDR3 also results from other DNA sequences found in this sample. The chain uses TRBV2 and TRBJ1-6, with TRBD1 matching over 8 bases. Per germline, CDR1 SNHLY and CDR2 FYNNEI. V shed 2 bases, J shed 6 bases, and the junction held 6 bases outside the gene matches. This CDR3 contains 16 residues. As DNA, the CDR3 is TGTGCCAGCAGTGAAAACCCCGACAGGGGTAATTCACCCCTCCACTTT. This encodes CASSENPDRGNSPLHF.

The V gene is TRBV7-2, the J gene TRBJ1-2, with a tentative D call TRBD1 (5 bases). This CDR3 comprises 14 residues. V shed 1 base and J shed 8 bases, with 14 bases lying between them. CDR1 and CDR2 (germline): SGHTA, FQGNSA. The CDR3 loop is CASSLEGSDWGYTF. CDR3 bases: TGTGCCAGCAGCTTAGAGGGGTCTGACTGGGGCTACACCTTC.

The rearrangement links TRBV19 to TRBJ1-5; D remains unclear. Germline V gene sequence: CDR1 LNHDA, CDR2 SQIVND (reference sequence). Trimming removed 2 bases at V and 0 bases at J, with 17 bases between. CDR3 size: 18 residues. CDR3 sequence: CASSISPRTDYSNQPQHF. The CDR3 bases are TGTGCCAGTAGTATATCTCCCAGGACGGACTATAGCAATCAGCCCCAGCATTTT.

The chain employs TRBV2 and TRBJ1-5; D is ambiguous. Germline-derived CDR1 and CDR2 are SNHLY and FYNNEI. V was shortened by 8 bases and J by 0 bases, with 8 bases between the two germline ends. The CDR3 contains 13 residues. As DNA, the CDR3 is TGTGCCAGCCACTCCTATAGCAATCAGCCCCAGCATTTT. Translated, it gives CASHSYSNQPQHF.

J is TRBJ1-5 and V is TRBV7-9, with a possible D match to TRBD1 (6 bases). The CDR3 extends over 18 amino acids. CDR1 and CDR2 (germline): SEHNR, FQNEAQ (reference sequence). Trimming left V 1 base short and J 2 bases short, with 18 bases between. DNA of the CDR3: TGTGCCAGCAGCTTAGATGGGGGGGGCCGTCCGGGCAATCAGCCCCAGCATTTT. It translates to CASSLDGGGRPGNQPQHF.

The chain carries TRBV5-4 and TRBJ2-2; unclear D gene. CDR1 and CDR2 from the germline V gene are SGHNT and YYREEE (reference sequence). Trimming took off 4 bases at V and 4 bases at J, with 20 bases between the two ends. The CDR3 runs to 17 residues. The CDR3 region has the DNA TGTGCCAGCAGCCCCTGGCTAGACGGCCTCGGCACCGGGGAGCTGTTTTTT. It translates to CASSPWLDGLGTGELFF.

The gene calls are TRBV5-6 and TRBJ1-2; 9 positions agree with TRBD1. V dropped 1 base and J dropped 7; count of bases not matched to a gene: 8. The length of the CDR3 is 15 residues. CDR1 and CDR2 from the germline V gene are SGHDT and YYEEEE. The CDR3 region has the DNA TGTGCCAGCAGCTTGAGGGACAGGGCGGCTGCTGGCTACACCTTC. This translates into CASSLRDRAAAGYTF.

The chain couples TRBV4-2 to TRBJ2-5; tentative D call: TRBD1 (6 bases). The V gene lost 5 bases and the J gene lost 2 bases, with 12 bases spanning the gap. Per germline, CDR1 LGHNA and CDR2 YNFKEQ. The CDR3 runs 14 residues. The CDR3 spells CASSEGTRQETQYF. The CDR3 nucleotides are TGTGCCAGCAGCGAGGGGACAAGACAAGAGACCCAGTACTTC.

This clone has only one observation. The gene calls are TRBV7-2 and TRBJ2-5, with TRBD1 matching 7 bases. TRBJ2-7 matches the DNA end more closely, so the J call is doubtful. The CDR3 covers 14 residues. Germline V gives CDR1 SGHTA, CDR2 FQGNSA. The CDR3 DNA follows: TGTGCCAGCAGCCCCGAGGGGGCCTCCTACGAGCAGTACTTC. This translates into CASSPEGASYEQYF.

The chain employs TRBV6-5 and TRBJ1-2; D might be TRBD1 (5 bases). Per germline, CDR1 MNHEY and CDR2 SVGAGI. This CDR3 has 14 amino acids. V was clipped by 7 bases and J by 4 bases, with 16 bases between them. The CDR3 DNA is TGTGCCAGCACCCCCCGGCGGGGGTCCTATGGCTACACCTTC. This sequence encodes CASTPRRGSYGYTF.

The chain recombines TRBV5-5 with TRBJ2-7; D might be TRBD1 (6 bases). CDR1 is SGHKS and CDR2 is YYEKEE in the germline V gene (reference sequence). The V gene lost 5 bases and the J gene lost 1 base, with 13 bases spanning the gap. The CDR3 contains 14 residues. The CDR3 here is CASSTGLNSYEQYV. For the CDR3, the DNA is TGTGCCAGCAGTACAGGGCTGAATTCCTACGAGCAGTACGTC.

In nucleotides, the CDR3 is TGTGCCAGCAGCCGTGTTAGTTACGAGCAGTACTTC. Amino acids: CASSRVSYEQYF. This sequence joins TRBV14 and TRBJ2-7; D call uncertain. The CDR3 totals 12 residues. From germline, CDR1 is SGHDN and CDR2 FVKESK. Trimming removed 4 bases from V and 4 bases from J, with 8 bases in between.

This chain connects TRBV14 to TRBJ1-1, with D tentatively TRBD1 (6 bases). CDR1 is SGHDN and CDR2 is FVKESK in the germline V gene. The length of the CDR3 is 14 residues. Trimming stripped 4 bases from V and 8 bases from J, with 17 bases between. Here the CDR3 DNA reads TGTGCCAGCAGCCCCATGATAGTCCAGGGGGAAGCTTTCTTT. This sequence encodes CASSPMIVQGEAFF.

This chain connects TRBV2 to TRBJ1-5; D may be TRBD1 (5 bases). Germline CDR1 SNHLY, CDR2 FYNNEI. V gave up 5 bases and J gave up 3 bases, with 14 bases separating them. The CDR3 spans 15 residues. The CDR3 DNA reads TGTGCCAGCAGTTCCGGAGACAGCTACAATCAGCCCCAGCATTTT. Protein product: CASSSGDSYNQPQHF.

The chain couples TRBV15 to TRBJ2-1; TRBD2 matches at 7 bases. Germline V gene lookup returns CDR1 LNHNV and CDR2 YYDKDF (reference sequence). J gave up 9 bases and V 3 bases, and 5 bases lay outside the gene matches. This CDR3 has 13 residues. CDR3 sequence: CATSRPLAAEQFF. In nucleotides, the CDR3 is TGTGCCACCAGCAGGCCTCTAGCGGCTGAGCAGTTCTTC.

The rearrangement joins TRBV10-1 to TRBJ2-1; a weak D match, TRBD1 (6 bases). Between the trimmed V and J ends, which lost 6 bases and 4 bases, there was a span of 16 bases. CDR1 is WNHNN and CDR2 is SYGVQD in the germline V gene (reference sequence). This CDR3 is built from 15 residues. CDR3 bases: TGCGCCAGCAGGGTACAGGGAACGCTATACAATGAGCAGTTCTTC. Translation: CASRVQGTLYNEQFF.

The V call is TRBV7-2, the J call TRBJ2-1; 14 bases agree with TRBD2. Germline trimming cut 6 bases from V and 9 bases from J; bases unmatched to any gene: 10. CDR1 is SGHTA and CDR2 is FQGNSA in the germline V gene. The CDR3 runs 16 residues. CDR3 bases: TGTGCCAGCAGACCTCCGGGACTAGCGGGAGTTGGTGAGCAGTTCTTC. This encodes CASRPPGLAGVGEQFF.

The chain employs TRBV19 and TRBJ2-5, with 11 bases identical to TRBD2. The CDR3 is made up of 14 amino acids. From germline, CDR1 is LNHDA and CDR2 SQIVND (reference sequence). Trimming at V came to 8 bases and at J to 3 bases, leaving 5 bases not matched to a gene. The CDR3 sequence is CASGLAGGEETQYF. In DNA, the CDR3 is TGTGCCAGTGGGCTAGCGGGAGGAGAAGAGACCCAGTACTTC.

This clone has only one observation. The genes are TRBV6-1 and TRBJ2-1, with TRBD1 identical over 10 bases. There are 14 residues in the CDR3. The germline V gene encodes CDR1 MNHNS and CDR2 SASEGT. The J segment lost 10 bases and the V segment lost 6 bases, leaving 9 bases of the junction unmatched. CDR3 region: CASRGTGDQREQFF. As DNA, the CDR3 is TGTGCCAGCAGGGGGACAGGGGATCAGCGGGAGCAGTTCTTC.

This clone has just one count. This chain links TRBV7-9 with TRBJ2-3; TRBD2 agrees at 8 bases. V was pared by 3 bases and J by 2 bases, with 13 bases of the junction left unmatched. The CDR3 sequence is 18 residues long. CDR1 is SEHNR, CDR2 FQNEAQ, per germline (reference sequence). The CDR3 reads CASSFPEGSGTFTDTQYF. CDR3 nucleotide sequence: TGTGCCAGCAGCTTCCCTGAAGGTAGCGGGACATTCACAGATACGCAGTATTTT.